The rows below give T cell receptor beta chains drawn from one sample of a study of blood T cell repertoires in COVID-19. This table comes from immunoSEQ multiplex PCR, and its TCRdb copy is limited to in-frame clones, with some not included. The sample lists 410,000 or so clones; approximately 91% were seen once. The sequencing sample was made of peripheral blood. The receptors were sampled from a woman in her thirties or forties with COVID-19, enrolled during active disease. CDR3s include the opening cysteine and the closing phenylalanine or tryptophan. The order of the fields is V gene, J gene, clone size, D gene, CDR3 DNA, CDR3 protein. A D gene is named only where the DNA matches it firmly. Clone size, where shown, is once, few, many, or a class for clones that have expanded.

>TRBV6-2/TRBV6-3|TRBJ2-6|.|TRBD1
TGTGCCAGCAGTGTGGGACAGTTTGCCGGGGCCAACGTCCTGACTTTC
CASSVGQFAGANVLTF
>TRBV4-1|TRBJ1-4|.|.
TGCGCCAGCAGCCAAGTGGCCGGGACATGGGGGGAAAAACTGTTTTTT
CASSQVAGTWGEKLFF
>TRBV9|TRBJ2-2|.|.
TGTGCCAGCAGCGTCAGGGGGGATAGAAACACCGGGGAGCTGTTTTTT
CASSVRGDRNTGELFF
>TRBV2|TRBJ2-1|.|.
TGTGCCAGCACCCCCGACAATGAGCAGTTCTTC
CASTPDNEQFF
>TRBV4-3|TRBJ2-2|.|.
TGCGCCAGCAGCCAAAGAGGATTTGCCGGGGAGCTGTTTTTT
CASSQRGFAGELFF
>TRBV7-2|TRBJ1-2|.|TRBD1
TGTGCCAGCAGCCCAGGGACAGGGGATAACTATGGCTACACCTTC
CASSPGTGDNYGYTF
>TRBV19|TRBJ2-4|.|.
TGTGCCAGTACTGGCTTGGCCAAAAACATTCAGTACTTC
CASTGLAKNIQYF
>TRBV29-1|TRBJ1-1|once|.
TGCAGCGTTGACGCGGGGGGGATGAACACTGAAGCTTTCTTT
CSVDAGGMNTEAFF
>TRBV3-1/TRBV3-2|TRBJ2-7|.|.
TGTGCCAGCAGCCAAGCCAACCGTCTCGGCGAGCAGTACTTC
CASSQANRLGEQYF
>TRBV11-2|TRBJ2-7|.|TRBD1
TGTGCCAGCAGCTGGGAAGGGGGCAGGGGGCAAATCTACGAGCAGTACTTC
CASSWEGGRGQIYEQYF
>TRBV7-2|TRBJ2-3|once|TRBD2
TGTGCCAGCAGCTTTCAAAGGACTAGCGGGAGGTACACAGATACGCAGTATTTT
CASSFQRTSGRYTDTQYF
>TRBV19|TRBJ1-2|.|TRBD1
TGTGCCAGTAGTCCTCAGTCGACAGGGCTGCACTATGGCTACACCTTC
CASSPQSTGLHYGYTF
>TRBV5-4|TRBJ1-2|.|.
TGTGCCAGCAGCTTGGCGGGTCAACTATTGAGGGGCTACACCTTC
CASSLAGQLLRGYTF
>TRBV28|TRBJ1-1|.|.
TGTGCCAGCAGTTACAGGGCCCCGGCTGAAGCTTTCTTT
CASSYRAPAEAFF
>TRBV6-2/TRBV6-3|TRBJ1-6|.|.
TGTGCCAGCAGTTACTCGGCCGGGGGGCGCGCACCCCTCCACTTT
CASSYSAGGRAPLHF
>TRBV5-4|TRBJ2-1|.|TRBD2
TGTGCCAGCAGCGAAAGTCGGACTAGCGGGGGGGTAGGGAATGAGCAGTTCTTC
CASSESRTSGGVGNEQFF
>TRBV4-2|TRBJ1-1|.|.
TGTGCCAGCAGCCAAGTGACACGAAACACTGAAGCTTTCTTT
CASSQVTRNTEAFF
>TRBV2|TRBJ1-1|.|TRBD1
TGTGCCAGCAGCTCGACAGGGATTGGGACTGAAGCTTTCTTT
CASSSTGIGTEAFF
>TRBV7-2|TRBJ2-1|.|TRBD1
TGTGCCAGCAGCCTACAGGGGTATTGGGAGCAGTTCTTC
CASSLQGYWEQFF
>TRBV7-9|TRBJ2-1|few|.
TGTGCCAGCAGCTTAGTACCAGCGAACTCCTACAATGAGCAGTTCTTC
CASSLVPANSYNEQFF
>TRBV28|TRBJ1-5|.|.
TGTGCCAGCAGTTACGCAGTTCAGCCCCAGCATTTT
CASSYAVQPQHF
>TRBV7-9|TRBJ1-6|.|.
TGTGCCAGCAGCCGGGGACTTCAGGGTGTTGGCTATTCACCCCTCCACTTT
CASSRGLQGVGYSPLHF
>TRBV11-2|TRBJ2-1|.|TRBD1
TGTGCCAGCAGCCTCCGACAGGGGAGGTCCTACAATGAGCAGTTCTTC
CASSLRQGRSYNEQFF
>TRBV18|TRBJ2-1|once|.
TGTGCCAGCTCACCAAGCGGCCACGCATACAATGAGCAGTTCTTC
CASSPSGHAYNEQFF
>TRBV19|TRBJ2-3|.|TRBD2
TGTGCCAGTAGGTCTAGCGGGGGGGCAAGAGATACGCAGTATTTT
CASRSSGGARDTQYF
>TRBV6-4|TRBJ1-4|few|TRBD1
TGTGCCAGCAGTGAAACAGGGGTTTGTGAAAAACTGTTTTTT
CASSETGVCEKLFF
>TRBV24-1|TRBJ2-2|.|.
TGTGCCACCAGTGATTTAGGAAGGGGTCACAACACCGGGGAGCTGTTTTTT
CATSDLGRGHNTGELFF